Given below is one T cell receptor beta chain in context. What it binds is not known. This sample stems from a study of beta chain features in type 1 diabetes. Findings of the study overall: PCR might show a preference for shorter templates, equally across patients and controls. Across all four CD4+ subsets, people with type 1 diabetes showed modestly shorter TCRB CDR3s.

V dropped 4 bases and J dropped 8 bases, with 11 bases sitting between them. Germline CDR1 MGHDK, CDR2 SYGVNS. CDR3 length: 12 residues. Via CD45RO/CCR7/CD25/CD127/CD95/CD27, cells of the CD4+ naive, central memory, regulatory and stem cell-like memory subsets were sorted. Populations isolated by sorting all had purity greater than 95%. TCRB transcripts that were expressed got sequenced, as all of the isolated RNA had been reverse transcribed. Around 3.5 million reads on average were seen across naive, central memory and regulatory T cell samples. Measured with immunoSEQ multiplex PCR; TCRdb has only the in-frame clones, and not every one. The repertoire holds about 160,000 clones, with around 9.7% as singletons.

The genes are TRBV25-1 and TRBJ1-2, with unresolved D. Sequencing was performed on central memory CD4+ T cells from blood. This sequence was found in a woman in her 30s with type 1 diabetes. The CDR3 DNA is TGTGCCAGCAGTGGACCGGGATCCGGCTACACCTTC. It encodes CASSGPGSGYTF.